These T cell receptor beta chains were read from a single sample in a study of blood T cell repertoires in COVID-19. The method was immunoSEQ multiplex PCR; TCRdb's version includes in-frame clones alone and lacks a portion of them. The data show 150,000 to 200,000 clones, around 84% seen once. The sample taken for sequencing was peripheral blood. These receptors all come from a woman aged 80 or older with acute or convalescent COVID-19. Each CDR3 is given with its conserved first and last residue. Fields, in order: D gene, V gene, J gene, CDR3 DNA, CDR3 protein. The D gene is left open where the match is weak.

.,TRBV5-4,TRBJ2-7,TGTGCCAGCAGCTTGCAACAGGGCGTCGAGCAGTACTTC,CASSLQQGVEQYF
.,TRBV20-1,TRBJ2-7,TGCAGTGCTAATTCAGGCCACGAGCAGTACTTC,CSANSGHEQYF
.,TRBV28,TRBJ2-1,TGTGCCAGCAGTCCGACCACGGGGGTGGGTCGTCGGAATGAGCAGTTCTTC,CASSPTTGVGRRNEQFF
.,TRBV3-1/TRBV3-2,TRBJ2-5,TGTGCCAGCAGCCGTGGAGCTGATCTTGAGACCCAGTACTTC,CASSRGADLETQYF
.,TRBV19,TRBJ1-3,TGTGCCAGTAGTATGGGGAGCTCTGGAAACACCATATATTTT,CASSMGSSGNTIYF
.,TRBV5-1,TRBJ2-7,TGCGCCAGCAGTGCGACGGGAGTGTGGTCCTACGAGCAGTACTTC,CASSATGVWSYEQYF
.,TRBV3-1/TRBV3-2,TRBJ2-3,TGTGCCAGCAGTCCTACCATCGCCGGTTCCCTCGCAGATACGCAGTATTTT,CASSPTIAGSLADTQYF
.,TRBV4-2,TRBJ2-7,TGTGCCAGCAGCCAAGATGTGGCTAGCGCCTACTACGAGCAGTACTTC,CASSQDVASAYYEQYF
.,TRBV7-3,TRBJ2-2,TGTGCCAGCAGCTTAAAGCCCCATACGAACACCGGGGAGCTGTTTTTT,CASSLKPHTNTGELFF
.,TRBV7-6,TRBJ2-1,TGTGCCAGCAGCTCTGGAGGGCCAAATGAGCAGTTCTTC,CASSSGGPNEQFF